These 7 T cell receptor beta chains came from one sample sequenced in a study of blood T cell repertoires in COVID-19. Assay used: immunoSEQ multiplex PCR; TCRdb lists only in-frame clones, some missing. The sample lists under 200,000 clones, less than 85% seen once, with roughly 8% in the top ten. Material for sequencing was peripheral blood. The receptors derive from a woman aged 60 to 75 with COVID-19, enrolled during active disease.

This clone was detected only once. The chain recombines TRBV4-1 with TRBJ1-3, with a weak D call TRBD1 (5 bases). Germline V lookup: CDR1 MGHRA, CDR2 YSYEKL. The CDR3 length is 17 residues. Deletions cut 0 bases from V and 0 bases from J, with 12 bases between. The CDR3 DNA is TGCGCCAGCAGCCAAGAGATAACAGGAAACTCTGGAAACACCATATATTTT. The encoded protein is CASSQEITGNSGNTIYF.

The chain couples TRBV4-3 to TRBJ1-3; perhaps TRBD1 as D (6 bases). V was clipped by 0 bases and J by 0 bases, with 9 bases between them. CDR1 is LGHNA and CDR2 is YSLEER in the germline V gene. The CDR3 spans 16 residues. CDR3 sequence reads: CASSQDRGHSGNTIYF. DNA for the CDR3: TGCGCCAGCAGCCAAGACAGGGGCCACTCTGGAAACACCATATATTTT.

The chain joins TRBV6-6 to TRBJ2-3, with 7 nucleotides matching TRBD1. The V segment lost 6 bases and the J segment 0 bases; nucleotides outside the gene matches: 9. From germline, CDR1 is MNHNY and CDR2 SVGAGI (reference sequence). The CDR3 has 16 amino acids. In DNA form, the CDR3 reads TGTGCCAGCAGGCATCCGGGACAGAGAAGCACAGATACGCAGTATTTT. Translation: CASRHPGQRSTDTQYF.

This chain links TRBV14 with TRBJ2-7; 8 nucleotides align to TRBD1. Germline V gives CDR1 SGHDN, CDR2 FVKESK. CDR3 length: 14 residues. V lost 6 bases to trimming and J lost 6 bases; unmatched junction nucleotides: 10. CDR3 sequence (DNA): TGTGCCAGCAGACCCCAGACAGGGGTAGGCGAGCAGTACGTC. This translates into CASRPQTGVGEQYV.

The CDR3 DNA reads TGTGCCAGCAGCCAATATCAGGGGAGAGCAAATTCTAACACTGAAGCTTTCTTT. Translation: CASSQYQGRANSNTEAFF. V gene TRBV4-2 combines with J gene TRBJ1-1, with D possibly TRBD1 on 6 matching bases. Trimming pared 2 bases from V and 2 bases from J, leaving 21 bases between. Germline assignment: CDR1 LGHNA and CDR2 YNFKEQ. This CDR3 region has 18 residues.

The rearrangement uses TRBV7-3 and TRBJ1-6; 7 positions match TRBD1. The CDR3 spans 14 residues. V lost 5 bases and J lost 6; bases outside the gene matches: 4. Germline V CDR1 and CDR2: SGHTA, FQGTGA. Here the CDR3 reads CASSTGTANSPLHF. DNA of the CDR3: TGTGCCAGCAGCACCGGGACAGCTAATTCACCCCTCCACTTT.

This clone came up a few times. This chain joins TRBV5-5 and TRBJ2-6, with 7 nucleotides matching TRBD1. Germline assignment: CDR1 SGHKS and CDR2 YYEKEE (reference sequence). V lost 3 bases to trimming and J lost 3 bases; unmatched junction nucleotides: 15. The CDR3 consists of 19 residues. The CDR3 DNA is TGTGCCAGCAGCTCGACACCCCAAGGGGGCGGATATGGGGCCAACGTCCTGACTTTC. It translates to CASSSTPQGGGYGANVLTF.